This entry lists 24 T cell receptor beta chains sequenced from one sample in a study of PD-L1 blockade in urothelial cancer. Time point described: pretreatment peripheral blood. Profiled with immunoSEQ multiplex PCR; TCRdb holds only in-frame clones, not every one. The data show more than 50,000 clones, about four fifths seen once. Sequenced here: PBMCs, sampled around atezolizumab (anti-PD-L1) treatment. These receptor sequences come from a man between 65 and 80 years old with urothelial cancer.

This rearrangement joins TRBV2 to TRBJ2-3; 8 nucleotides align to TRBD1. V lost 5 bases to trimming and J lost 4 bases; unmatched junction nucleotides: 5. The germline V gene has CDR1 SNHLY and CDR2 FYNNEI. CDR3 size: 14 residues. The CDR3 is CASSSDRDADTQYF. CDR3 DNA: TGTGCCAGCAGTTCGGACAGGGATGCAGATACGCAGTATTTT. The full variable domain, rest sourced from reference TRBV2 and TRBJ2-3, is EPEVTQTPSHQVTQMGQEVILRCVPISNHLYFYWYRQILGQKVEFLVSFYNNEISEKSEIFDDQFSVERPDGSNFTLKIRSTKLEDSAMYFCASSSDRDADTQYFGPGTRLTVL.

The chain carries TRBV6-1 and TRBJ1-5, with 7 bases matching TRBD1. There are 13 residues in the CDR3. The V segment lost 8 bases and the J segment 4 bases; nucleotides outside the gene matches: 5. CDR1 and CDR2 (germline): MNHNS, SASEGT. This chain's CDR3 is CASGTANNQPQHF. CDR3 bases: TGTGCCAGCGGGACAGCAAATAATCAGCCCCAGCATTTT.

The chain employs TRBV30 and TRBJ2-7; D possibly corresponds to TRBD2 (6 bases). Looked up from germline, CDR1 is GTSNPN and CDR2 is SVGIG (reference sequence). This CDR3 comprises 13 residues. Trimming stripped 3 bases from V and 3 bases from J, with 12 bases between. For the CDR3, the DNA is TGTGCCTGGAGGTCGGGAGCCGGCTACGAGCAGTACTTC. It encodes CAWRSGAGYEQYF. The full variable domain, completed using reference TRBV30 and TRBJ2-7, is SQTIHQWPATLVQPVGSPLSLECTVEGTSNPNLYWYRQAAGRGLQLLFYSVGIGQISSEVPQNLSASRPQDRQFILSSKKLLLSDSGFYLCAWRSGAGYEQYFGPGTRLTVT.

The chain joins TRBV5-6 to TRBJ2-5; 9 bases match TRBD1. The V segment lost 4 bases and the J segment 2 bases; nucleotides outside the gene matches: 6. This CDR3 is built from 15 residues. From germline, CDR1 is SGHDT and CDR2 YYEEEE. The CDR3 DNA sequence: TGTGCCAGCAGCACGGGGACAGGGAAACAAGAGACCCAGTACTTC. It codes for CASSTGTGKQETQYF.

This rearrangement joins TRBV30 to TRBJ1-3, with no clear D. V was clipped by 5 bases and J by 4 bases, with 15 bases between them. The CDR3 has 14 amino acids. CDR1 is GTSNPN and CDR2 is SVGIG in the germline V gene (reference sequence). As DNA, the CDR3 is TGTGCCTGGCGCCTCGAGAGGCGCGGAAACACCATATATTTT. Residues: CAWRLERRGNTIYF.

This clone was recorded once. The genes are TRBV30 and TRBJ2-2; TRBD1 agrees at 7 bases. J lost 7 bases, V lost 5 bases, and 10 bases had no gene match. From germline, CDR1 is GTSNPN and CDR2 SVGIG (reference sequence). The CDR3 is 14 amino acids. The CDR3 region has the DNA TGTGCCTGGGACCAACAGGGGTGGAGCGGGGAGCTGTTTTTT. Translating it yields CAWDQQGWSGELFF.

The genes are TRBV15 and TRBJ2-3, with TRBD2 matching over 11 bases. Looked up from germline, CDR1 is LNHNV and CDR2 is YYDKDF (reference sequence). The J segment lost 2 bases and the V segment lost 4 bases, leaving 2 bases of the junction unmatched. The CDR3 has 15 amino acids. The CDR3 nucleotides read TGTGCCACCAGCACGGGACTAGCGGACACAGATACGCAGTATTTT. As protein: CATSTGLADTDTQYF.

The chain is built from TRBV5-6 and TRBJ2-4; TRBD1 agrees at 8 bases. V shed 0 bases, J shed 7 bases, and the junction held 3 bases outside the gene matches. The CDR3 totals 14 residues. Germline assignment: CDR1 SGHDT and CDR2 YYEEEE. The CDR3 region has the DNA TGTGCCAGCAGCTTGGACAGGGGGACTAACATTCAGTACTTC. Amino acids: CASSLDRGTNIQYF. The whole variable domain, filled in from reference TRBV5-6 and TRBJ2-4, reads DAGVTQSPTHLIKTRGQQVTLRCSPKSGHDTVSWYQQALGQGPQFIFQYYEEEERQRGNFPDRFSGHQFPNYSSELNVNALLLGDSALYLCASSLDRGTNIQYFGAGTRLSVL.

The chain carries TRBV7-8 and TRBJ2-1; D might be TRBD1 (6 bases). Trimming took off 4 bases at V and 15 bases at J, with 22 bases between the two ends. Germline V lookup: CDR1 SGHVS, CDR2 FQNEAQ. This CDR3 region has 14 residues. The CDR3 here is CASSYTKGQGSPFF. CDR3 DNA sequence: TGTGCCAGCAGCTACACAAAAGGGCAGGGGAGTCCGTTCTTC.

This chain links TRBV7-8 with TRBJ1-3, with D perhaps TRBD1 (6 bases). V was shortened by 5 bases and J by 2 bases, with 10 bases between the two germline ends. This CDR3 spans 14 amino acids. The germline CDR1 and CDR2 sequences are SGHVS and FQNEAQ. This CDR3 is CASSPTGPGNTIYF. CDR3 in DNA: TGTGCCAGCAGCCCTACAGGGCCTGGAAACACCATATATTTT.

The chain carries TRBV7-3 and TRBJ2-3; weak D call: TRBD1 (5 bases). V was trimmed by 5 bases and J by 2 bases, leaving 11 bases between them. Per the germline V gene, CDR1 is SGHTA and CDR2 is FQGTGA. The CDR3 is 14 residues long. The CDR3 DNA reads TGTGCCAGCAGCCAGGGCCTCGACACAGATACGCAGTATTTT. It is translated as CASSQGLDTDTQYF. Together with reference TRBV7-3 and TRBJ2-3, the CDR3 gives the full variable domain: GAGVSQTPSNKVTEKGKYVELRCDPISGHTALYWYRQSLGQGPEFLIYFQGTGAADDSGLPNDRFFAVRPEGSVSTLKIQRTERGDSAVYLCASSQGLDTDTQYFGPGTRLTVL.

The chain is built from TRBV30 and TRBJ2-2, with 8 bases identical to TRBD2. The germline gives CDR1 GTSNPN, CDR2 SVGIG (reference sequence). This CDR3 region has 17 residues. The trim removed 3 bases at V and 6 bases at J, leaving 15 bases unmatched. The CDR3 coding sequence is TGTGCCTGGAGCGCGAGCAAACCCTTAGCGGGACCCGGGGAGCTGTTTTTT. Residues: CAWSASKPLAGPGELFF.

The chain couples TRBV11-2 to TRBJ2-1; D possibly corresponds to TRBD1 (6 bases). Germline V gene data show CDR1 as SGHAT and CDR2 as FQNNGV. The CDR3 length is 13 residues. V dropped 0 bases and J dropped 8 bases, with 8 bases sitting between them. The CDR3 nucleotides read TGTGCCAGCAGCTTAGACAGGGGAGATGAGCAGTTCTTC. It codes for CASSLDRGDEQFF.

The chain has TRBV30 and TRBJ2-4, with D perhaps matching TRBD2 (6 bases). This CDR3 comprises 15 residues. Trimming left V 5 bases short and J 0 bases short, with 14 bases between. Per germline, CDR1 GTSNPN and CDR2 SVGIG (reference sequence). CDR3 nucleotides: TGTGCCTGGGGCGGGACGATATTAGCCAAAAACATTCAGTACTTC. It codes for CAWGGTILAKNIQYF.

The V call is TRBV28, the J call TRBJ1-1; TRBD1 matches at 7 bases. Germline V gives CDR1 MDHEN, CDR2 SYDVKM. V lost 6 bases, J lost 4 bases, and 11 bases stayed unmatched. This CDR3 spans 15 amino acids. The CDR3 loop reads CASRRGQDRATEAFF. CDR3 coding DNA: TGTGCCAGCAGACGTGGACAGGATCGGGCCACTGAAGCTTTCTTT.

V gene TRBV4-1 combines with J gene TRBJ2-1; 13 nucleotides agree with TRBD2. CDR3 size: 17 residues. Germline CDR1 MGHRA, CDR2 YSYEKL. V trimming: 4 bases; J trimming: 6 bases; junction bases outside the gene matches: 9. As DNA, the CDR3 is TGCGCCAGCAGCCTTAACGAAGGACTAGCGGGAGTCAATGAGCAGTTCTTC. Its translation is CASSLNEGLAGVNEQFF.

This rearrangement joins TRBV19 to TRBJ1-1; the D gene is possibly TRBD1 (5 bases). The V end was cut by 7 bases, the J end by 4 bases, with 16 bases between. Germline assignment: CDR1 LNHDA and CDR2 SQIVND (reference sequence). This CDR3 is built from 14 residues. The DNA for the CDR3 is TGTGCCAGTACGGGGGGGGTACGGGGCACTGAAGCTTTCTTT. This encodes CASTGGVRGTEAFF.

This CDR3 is CATSGGRAGEQFF. The CDR3 nucleotides read TGTGCCACCTCGGGAGGCAGGGCGGGTGAGCAGTTCTTC. V usage is TRBV5-6 and J usage is TRBJ2-1, with 7 bases matching TRBD2. This CDR3 is built from 13 residues. The V gene end was trimmed by 9 bases and the J gene end by 9 bases; junction bases not matched to a gene: 12. Per germline, CDR1 SGHDT and CDR2 YYEEEE.

The rearrangement links TRBV6-6 to TRBJ2-5; D is undetermined. Germline-derived CDR1 and CDR2 are MNHNY and SVGAGI (reference sequence). CDR3 length equals 13 residues. The germline V and J ends were trimmed by 7 bases and 4 bases, with 13 bases remaining between them. CDR3 coding DNA: TGTGCCAGCAAAACGGTCCGTTCAGAGACCCAGTACTTC. Its translation: CASKTVRSETQYF.

The V and J genes are TRBV5-6 and TRBJ2-5; 11 bases are shared with TRBD2. The J call could be wrong; TRBJ2-7 is a better fit for the DNA end. Germline CDR1 reads SGHDT; CDR2 reads YYEEEE. The CDR3 length is 16 residues. Written as DNA, the CDR3 is TGTGCCAGCAGCTTGCGGATACTAGCGGGAGAACGCGAGCAGTACTTC. It encodes CASSLRILAGEREQYF.

The rearrangement joins TRBV6-6 to TRBJ2-7, with a tentative D call TRBD2 (6 bases). The length of the CDR3 is 14 residues. Germline values: CDR1 MNHNY, CDR2 SVGAGI (reference sequence). V was pared by 2 bases and J by 7 bases, with 15 bases between. Written as DNA, the CDR3 is TGTGCCAGCAGTTACCCGGGAGCCACTGGGGAGCAGTACTTC. Its translation is CASSYPGATGEQYF.

In nucleotides, the CDR3 is TGTGCCAGCAGTTACGCAGCGGGGGACAGGGCCTACGAGCAGTACTTC. It is translated as CASSYAAGDRAYEQYF. The chain carries TRBV6-6 and TRBJ2-7; perhaps TRBD1 as D (9 bases). The V and J ends lost 2 bases and 2 bases respectively, with 16 bases between them. Germline loops: CDR1 MNHNY, CDR2 SVGAGI (reference sequence). The CDR3 extends over 16 amino acids.

J is TRBJ2-1 and V is TRBV18; 11 bases map to TRBD2. The germline gives CDR1 KGHSH, CDR2 LQKENI. This CDR3 contains 16 residues. With 4 bases clipped from V and 6 bases from J, the junction kept 8 bases outside the gene matches. The CDR3 DNA reads as TGTGCCAGCTCACTAGAAATAGCGGGAGGGCCCAATGAGCAGTTCTTC. As protein: CASSLEIAGGPNEQFF.

This clone was found once. Here the CDR3 reads CASSLGADTQYF. Here the CDR3 DNA reads TGTGCCAGCAGCTTAGGGGCAGATACGCAGTATTTT. The rearrangement uses TRBV5-4 and TRBJ2-3; tentative D call: TRBD1 (5 bases). CDR3 length: 12 amino acids. V was pared by 2 bases and J by 4 bases, with 5 bases between. Germline CDR1 reads SGHNT; CDR2 reads YYREEE (reference sequence).